This T cell receptor beta chain derives from a study of shared clonotypes between healthy human individuals. The assay was immunoSEQ multiplex PCR, and TCRdb's table has in-frame clones only and misses some. This table has 1.5 million to 2.5 million clones, around 96% appearing once. Cells designated naive CD8 were CD45RO-negative and were positively selected for CCR7, with terminally differentiated effector memory CD45RA+ cells excluded. This clone has a single count. The sequenced material came from naive CD8+ T cells sorted from blood. The sequence derives from a man younger than 35 in good health.

DNA of the CDR3: TGTGCCATCAGTGGGGGGCTCGTCGAGCAGTACTTC. Amino acids: CAISGGLVEQYF. The V call is TRBV10-3, the J call TRBJ2-7, with a weak D call TRBD1 (6 bases). Germline values: CDR1 ENHRY, CDR2 SYGVKD. CDR3 length: 12 amino acids. V shed 4 bases and J shed 6 bases, with 10 bases lying between them.